Listed below are T cell receptor beta chains from one sample, sequenced in a study of blood T cells in healthy people across ages. TCRdb passed the 5' RACE reads through MiXCR, listing each CDR3 protein once. The sample records 540,000 or so distinct CDR3 sequences, around half being singletons. Specimen: blood. All receptors derive from a man older than 75 in good health. Each CDR3 is given with its conserved first and last residue. Fields, in order: D gene, J gene, V gene, CDR3 length, clone size, CDR3 DNA, CDR3 protein. The D gene is left open where the match is weak. A clone size is listed for some rows: how often the clone was seen (once, few, many), or a class if it is expanded.

TRBD1 TRBJ2-5 TRBV5-1 15 few TGCGCCAGCAGCTCCCACAGGGGGCCGGGAGAGACCCAGTACTTC CASSSHRGPGETQYF
TRBD2 TRBJ2-1 TRBV6-6 15 many TGTGCCAGCAGTCTCTCAGCGGGGGGAGGTGGTCAGCAGTTCTTC CASSLSAGGGGQQFF
TRBD2 TRBJ2-7 TRBV6-6 14 many TGTGCCAGCCATAGCGGGAGACCAATTTACGAGCAGTACTTC CASHSGRPIYEQYF
TRBD2 TRBJ2-7 TRBV2 14 . TGTGCCAGCAGGGGACTAGCGGGGGGATACGAGCAGTACTTC CASRGLAGGYEQYF
. TRBJ2-5 TRBV10-3 14 . TGTGCCATCAGCCCCAGGGTTGGGGGGGAGACCCAGTACTTC CAISPRVGGETQYF
. TRBJ1-2 TRBV6-6 16 . TGTGCCAGCAGTTACCTTTCGGGGGCAGGGTTGGGTGGCTACACCTTC CASSYLSGAGLGGYTF
TRBD1 TRBJ1-5 TRBV6-2/TRBV6-3 15 . TGTGCCAGCAGTTCCCCGGACAGGGCCAATCAGCCCCAGCATTTT CASSSPDRANQPQHF
. TRBJ1-1 TRBV6-2/TRBV6-3 15 . TGTGCCAGCAGCCGGACAGAGACAGACAACACTGAAGCTTTCTTT CASSRTETDNTEAFF
TRBD2 TRBJ2-7 TRBV14 16 . TGTGCCAGCAGCCAAGGTAGCGGGAGGGTTCGGTACGAGCAGTACTTC CASSQGSGRVRYEQYF
TRBD1 TRBJ2-1 TRBV9 15 . TGTGCCAGCAGCGTGGGACAGGGAATCTACAATGAGCAGTTCTTC CASSVGQGIYNEQFF
TRBD1 TRBJ2-1 TRBV11-3 13 . TGTGCCAGCAGCGCGGACAGGAAAAATGAGCAGTTCTTC CASSADRKNEQFF
. TRBJ2-5 TRBV6-6 11 many TGTGCCAGCACAGGGGTAGAGACCCAGTACTTC CASTGVETQYF
. TRBJ1-1 TRBV11-1 13 . TGTGCCAGCAGCCCCTGGGAGGGCGCTGAAGCTTTCTTT CASSPWEGAEAFF
TRBD1 TRBJ1-2 TRBV10-3 16 . TGTGCCATCAACTCGGGACAGAGGACATCTAACTATGGCTACACCTTC CAINSGQRTSNYGYTF
. TRBJ2-6 TRBV7-3 15 . TGTGCCAGCAGCTTACACCGGGACATGGCCAACGTCCTGACTTTC CASSLHRDMANVLTF
. TRBJ2-2 TRBV5-1 14 . TGCGCCAGCAGCTGGGGAGCGGATGCCGGGGAGCTGTTTTTT CASSWGADAGELFF
. TRBJ1-1 TRBV9 13 . TGTGCCAGCAGCGTAGGAGGCGACCCTGAAGCTTTCTTT CASSVGGDPEAFF
TRBD1 TRBJ2-7 TRBV27 16 . TGTGCCAGCAGTCATGCCCTCGGGACAGACCCCTACGAGCAGTACTTC CASSHALGTDPYEQYF
. TRBJ1-5 TRBV29-1 14 once TGCAGCGTTGAAGAACAGGGTAGTGGTCAGCCCCAGCATTTT CSVEEQGSGQPQHF
TRBD1 TRBJ2-5 TRBV25-1 14 . TGTGCCAGCAGTGAACCACAGGGGGATGAGACCCAGTACTTC CASSEPQGDETQYF
TRBD2 TRBJ2-1 TRBV9 18 few TGTGCCAGCAGCGTAGTCGCAGCGGGAGATAGCTCCTACAATGAGCAGTTCTTC CASSVVAAGDSSYNEQFF
TRBD2 TRBJ2-1 TRBV12-3/TRBV12-4 16 . TGTGCCAGCAGGGCTAGCCGGGAGGGCCCTCGAAATGAGCAGTTCTTC CASRASREGPRNEQFF
. TRBJ1-1 TRBV6-5 12 . TGTGCCACGGGGAGGGGTCGGACTGAAGCTTTCTTT CATGRGRTEAFF
TRBD1 TRBJ1-2 TRBV7-9 12 few TGTGCCAGCAGCCCGGGACAGGGGGCCTCCACCTTC CASSPGQGASTF
TRBD1 TRBJ2-7 TRBV5-1 13 . TGCGCCAGCGGGACAGCACCGACCTACGAGCAGTACTTC CASGTAPTYEQYF
. TRBJ1-5 TRBV4-3 16 . TGCGCCAGCAGCCAAGATCGGGTGACAGGCAGGCAGCCCCAGCATTTT CASSQDRVTGRQPQHF
TRBD2 TRBJ2-1 TRBV5-1 16 many TGCGCCAGCAGCTTGGAAGCTAGCGGGACTTACAATGAGCAGTTCTTC CASSLEASGTYNEQFF
. TRBJ1-5 TRBV4-3 16 . TGCGCCAGCAGCCAAGAGTTTGGGGACGGCAATCAGCCCCAGCATTTT CASSQEFGDGNQPQHF
TRBD1 TRBJ2-7 TRBV7-8 18 . TGTGCCAGCAGCTTTCAGAGTATTGGGACAGGGGATTTAAACGAGCAGTACTTC CASSFQSIGTGDLNEQYF
TRBD1 TRBJ2-1 TRBV7-9 20 . TGTGCCAGCAGCCCCTTCAGGAACAGGGGGGTCGAAGAATCCTACAATGAGCAGTTCTTC CASSPFRNRGVEESYNEQFF
. TRBJ1-6 TRBV28 19 . TGTGCCAGCAGTTTAGGGGGTACGGTAGGGGGCTCCTATAATTCACCCCTCCACTTT CASSLGGTVGGSYNSPLHF
. TRBJ1-1 TRBV7-2 12 . TGTGCCAGCAGCTTACCCTCTACTGAAGCTTTCTTT CASSLPSTEAFF
. TRBJ1-2 TRBV12-5 15 . TGTGCTAGTGGTTTAGGCTCCGGGACCACCTATGGCTACACCTTC CASGLGSGTTYGYTF
. TRBJ1-2 TRBV20-1 13 . TGCAGTGCTAGGGGGGGTCCCTCTCAGGGCTACACCTTC CSARGGPSQGYTF
TRBD2 TRBJ2-1 TRBV12-3/TRBV12-4 16 . TGTGCCAGCAGTTTGTTTGCGGGGGGGAGAAACAATGGGCAGTTCTTC CASSLFAGGRNNGQFF
TRBD2 TRBJ2-1 TRBV6-2/TRBV6-3 15 few TGTGCCAGCAGTTATTCTAGCGGGAGAATGAATGAGCAGTTCTTC CASSYSSGRMNEQFF
. TRBJ2-7 TRBV25-1 13 . TGTGCCAGCAGCCCGACAGATACCTACGAGCAGTACTTC CASSPTDTYEQYF
TRBD2 TRBJ2-5 TRBV7-2 19 . TGTGCCAGCAGCTTACGAGTAAGGACTAGCGGTTTGTACCAAGAGACCCAGTACTTC CASSLRVRTSGLYQETQYF
. TRBJ1-2 TRBV20-1 13 . TGCAGTGCTCAGGCGGATCCTAACTATGGCTACACCTTC CSAQADPNYGYTF
TRBD1 TRBJ2-7 TRBV7-2 15 . TGTGCCAGCAGCTTAGAACAGGGGGCTCCCTACGAGCAGTACTTC CASSLEQGAPYEQYF